This passage covers 8 T cell receptor beta chains from one sample sequenced in a study of T-cell reconstitution after alpha-beta-depleted transplantation in children. Unique molecular identifiers featured in how the TCRbeta library was prepared. A single record per CDR3 protein comes from TCRdb applying MiXCR to the PCR reads. The sample lists 97,000 or so distinct CDR3 sequences, around 7% seen once, with roughly 15% in the top ten. Sequenced here: PBMCs, sampled before TCRalphabeta/CD19-depleted stem cell transplant. The receptors come from a boy aged 2 to 10 with acute lymphoblastic leukemia, due to receive a stem cell transplant.

This clonotype was detected only a few times. The chain employs TRBV5-1 and TRBJ1-5, with D unclear. CDR3 length: 14 residues. Germline loops: CDR1 SGHRS, CDR2 YFSETQ. V lost 3 bases and J lost 4, with 11 bases in between. This CDR3 is CASSYGRSNQPQHF. The CDR3, as DNA: TGCGCCAGCAGCTACGGACGCTCGAATCAGCCCCAGCATTTT.

There are many counts of this clonotype. CDR3 amino acids: CASSLTAQEQFF. The DNA of the CDR3 is TGTGCCAGCAGCTTGACAGCCCAAGAGCAGTTCTTC. The chain combines TRBV7-2 with TRBJ2-1, with a tentative D call TRBD1 (5 bases). The CDR3 is 12 amino acids. V was pared by 3 bases and J by 10 bases, with 10 bases between. In germline, CDR1 is SGHTA, CDR2 FQGNSA.

This clonotype has a handful of counts. V and J are TRBV5-1 and TRBJ1-6; TRBD1 aligns across 7 bases. The germline gives CDR1 SGHRS, CDR2 YFSETQ. Trimming cost V 0 bases and J 10 bases; bases outside gene matches: 7. The CDR3 has 15 amino acids. This CDR3 reads CASSLGYRGKSPLHF. The CDR3 DNA follows: TGCGCCAGCAGCTTGGGGTACAGGGGTAAATCACCCCTCCACTTT.

The chain recombines TRBV7-3 with TRBJ2-5, with TRBD1 matching over 8 bases. The CDR3 extends over 15 amino acids. V was pared by 6 bases and J by 4 bases, with 10 bases of the junction left unmatched. The germline CDR1 and CDR2 sequences are SGHTA and FQGTGA. For the CDR3, the DNA is TGTGCCAGCAGTGCCCAGGGGGCGGGGAGAGAGACCCAGTACTTC. Translated, it gives CASSAQGAGRETQYF.

This clonotype was counted ten times or more. The rearrangement uses TRBV7-6 and TRBJ1-6; no firm D call. This CDR3 spans 16 amino acids. Per germline, CDR1 SGHVS and CDR2 FNYEAQ. Trimming left V 0 bases short and J 7 bases short, with 13 bases between. CDR3 bases: TGTGCCAGCAGCTTAGCACAACCGGGGAACAATTCACCCCTCCACTTT. Protein: CASSLAQPGNNSPLHF.

This clonotype was seen ten or more times. The V and J genes are TRBV2 and TRBJ1-5; weak D call: TRBD1 (5 bases). Germline V gives CDR1 SNHLY, CDR2 FYNNEI. Trimming took off 8 bases at V and 7 bases at J, with 12 bases between the two ends. CDR3 size: 12 residues. CDR3 residues: CASGYGDQPQHF. DNA for the CDR3: TGTGCCAGCGGCTATGGGGACCAGCCCCAGCATTTT.

The DNA of the CDR3 is TGCAGTGCTAGAGCAGGGAAGAACTATGGCTACACCTTC. This sequence encodes CSARAGKNYGYTF. This chain connects TRBV20-1 to TRBJ1-2; possibly TRBD1 for D (5 bases). Between the trimmed V and J ends, which lost 1 base and 2 bases, there was a span of 8 bases. CDR3 length equals 13 residues. CDR1 is DFQATT and CDR2 is SNEGSKA in the germline V gene (reference sequence).

The chain uses TRBV19 and TRBJ1-5; 7 bases are a match to TRBD1. The CDR3 is made up of 14 amino acids. Germline loops: CDR1 LNHDA, CDR2 SQIVND (reference sequence). Trimming removed 5 bases from V and 3 bases from J; junction bases left unmatched: 4. This chain's CDR3 is CASSATGFNQPQHF. In DNA form, the CDR3 reads TGTGCCAGTAGTGCGACAGGGTTCAATCAGCCCCAGCATTTT. Together with reference TRBV19 and TRBJ1-5, the CDR3 gives the full variable domain: DGGITQSPKYLFRKEGQNVTLSCEQNLNHDAMYWYRQDPGQGLRLIYYSQIVNDFQKGDIAEGYSVSREKKESFPLTVTSAQKNPTAFYLCASSATGFNQPQHFGDGTRLSIL.